The clone carrying this T cell receptor (beta chain) was recorded a few times. Its antigen is unknown. This CDR3 is also generated by other DNA sequences in the sample. Measured with immunoSEQ multiplex PCR; TCRdb has only the in-frame clones, and not every one. The data contain about 27,000 clones, 85% to 90% of them singletons. This entry is derived from a study of OX40 agonist ivuxolimab in advanced cancers. Study observations and caveats: Average numbers of expanded clones were greater in CD8+ T cells than in CD4+.

CDR1 and CDR2 (germline): SGHRS, YFSETQ. CDR3 size: 15 residues. V lost 1 base and J 2 bases, leaving 11 bases between the germline ends. The sequences come from CD4+ or CD8+ T cells sorted from blood, collected in a trial of the OX40 agonist ivuxolimab. This TCR was recovered from an adult with an advanced solid tumor such as melanoma, head and neck, liver or kidney cancer. V usage is TRBV5-1 and J usage is TRBJ2-3, with D perhaps matching TRBD2 (6 bases). The CDR3: CASSLNGGPTDTQYF. The CDR3 bases are TGCGCCAGCAGCTTGAACGGGGGTCCCACAGATACGCAGTATTTT.